This T cell receptor beta chain emerged from a study of OX40 agonist ivuxolimab in advanced cancers. Study at large: Partial responses were recorded for three patients, including one with hepatocellular carcinoma and two with cutaneous melanoma. General study points: At 0.1 to 3.0 mg/kg, clonal expansion of CD4+ and CD8+ blood T cells had occurred by week 6.

This CDR3 is built from 14 residues. Germline CDR1 SEHNR, CDR2 FQNEAQ (reference sequence). V lost 3 bases, J lost 8 bases, and 7 bases stayed unmatched. This clone was found a few times. The antigen remains unidentified. Profiled with immunoSEQ multiplex PCR; TCRdb holds only in-frame clones, not every one. The sample shows about 38,000 clones, more than 75% of them seen only once. Patients who had autoimmune disease history or got systemic immunosuppression were left out. This TCR derives from an adult with an advanced solid tumor such as melanoma, head and neck, liver or kidney cancer. The rearrangement joins TRBV7-9 to TRBJ1-2, with 9 bases that match TRBD1. Here the sequenced sample was CD4+ or CD8+ T cells sorted from blood, taken in a trial of the OX40 agonist ivuxolimab. CDR3 protein: CASSLGDRVRGYTF. Here the CDR3 DNA reads TGTGCCAGCAGCTTGGGGGACAGGGTACGGGGCTACACCTTC.